This entry is about one TCR beta chain. This clone was counted once. No antigen is known for it. Base-call qualities are not available, and no considerably larger clone is one nucleotide away. Using the deep immunoSEQ assay, multiplex PCR amplified TCR CDR3 regions from genomic DNA. Genomic DNA extracted from each cell subset was distributed evenly over all wells of several immunoSEQ 96-well plates, and each plate served as one replicate. Each replicate PCR for sorted subsets received around 0.2 ug genomic DNA, equal to about 30,000 T cell genomes. Purified libraries were measured with a Qubit 3.0 fluorometer, size-checked on a Bioanalyzer 2100, and measured again with the KAPA Library Quantification kit. Each immunoSEQ 96-well plate was sequenced on its own single-read 150-cycle Illumina NextSeq 550 flow cell. On the authors' methods: Because only junctional sequences without quality scores were contained in the immunoSEQ output, filtering matching that applied to full-length reads could not be performed. To assign V/J genes and CDR3, sequences were annotated using PyIR, a Python wrapper for IgBLAST v1.9, with IMGT germline references. Reads were filtered out if the reads had weak V/J assignments (E-value above 1e-6), no CDR3, stop codons, out-of-frame junctions, or ambiguous translated residues. V3J clonotypes were defined by identical inferred V gene, J gene, and CDR3 amino acid sequence. Percentage overlap between repertoires was calculated by dividing the number of shared unique clonotypes by the size of the smaller repertoire. Richness of each repertoire was evaluated using RTK rarefaction, the Chao1 estimator, and Recon v2.1 estimates of unobserved clonotypes. For all TCRbeta clonotypes obtained by the gDNA method from a few donors, generation probabilities were computed with OLGA. TCRdb's version of the immuneACCESS table is confined to in-frame rearrangements and falls short of the full clone set. An unresolved V gene accounts for under half of the shortfall where checked; the remainder is of unknown origin. Clone size and V and J calls were adopted from that table, with D and trimming inferred from the DNA. This sample lists about 2,200,000 clones; 90% to 95% were detected once. The top ten clones comprise about 1.5% of the sample.

For the CD8 naive samples, CD45RO-negative cells were positively selected for CCR7, yielding a CD45RA+CCR7+ population from which TemRA cells were excluded. The donors were healthy, HIV-negative adults who had no recently reported acute infections or vaccinations. Every donor was a Caucasian adult living in Nashville, Tennessee, USA. After blood collection by leukapheresis, PBMCs were isolated using Ficoll-Histopaque density gradient centrifugation and then cryopreserved in the vapor phase of liquid nitrogen. Analytical flow cytometry was used to check the purity and quantity of each magnetically sorted T cell population. From each sorted fraction, genomic DNA was isolated and quantified by UV absorbance on a Nanodrop 2000c. The germline V gene encodes CDR1 SGDLS and CDR2 YYNGEE. The CDR3, cysteine through phenylalanine, is 15 amino acids long. This entry keeps only the CDR3 DNA: 45 bases, framed from base 1. The V end gives up 4 bases and the J end 4 bases, leaving 7 bases in the junction not matched to a gene.

The source of the sample is a study of shared clonotypes between healthy human individuals (dated by TCRdb to 2020 to 2022). The study in broad terms: Two women and a few men aged 18 to 49 years were included in the cohort. Per donor, three plates each were used for CD4 naive and CD4 memory, two for CD8 naive, and one for CD8 memory. Blood TCR repertoires of several healthy adults were deeply sequenced to estimate repertoire size and the extent of clonotype sharing between individuals. To increase sequencing depth and limit assay-specific biases, different laboratories used diverse techniques to prepare libraries and sequence TCR repertoires. Each donor's leukapheresis produced roughly between roughly 0.85 and 9.5 billion PBMCs. Summary of the overall study and its limitations: Even with the large sequencing depth, rarefaction of the sorted-subset datasets indicated that sequencing was incomplete. Pairwise subsampling led to the expectation that sequencing depth would affect the degree of clonotype sharing among donors. Compared with non-shared clonotypes, clonotypes shared by all four sorted-subset donors had higher generation probabilities. Because the study included a small number of donors, the genetic and exposure-history diversity represented was limited. Sampling was restricted to blood, and TCR repertoires in tissue are likely to differ from TCR repertoires in blood. Sharing across several donors was observed for around 4.8% of naive CD4, around 3.5% of naive CD8, roughly 2.3% of memory CD4, and over 0.3% of memory CD8 clonotypes. Estimated clonotype richness was generally larger for naive than for memory subsets.

The rearrangement joined TRBV9 to TRBJ1-1; 10 nucleotides in the junction match TRBD1. Specimen: naive CD8+ T cells from PBMCs. Reading the label with the study, this specimen's cell subset or site is: CD45RA+CCR7+. This clonotype originated in a man aged 18 to 30 in good health. Some clones in this sample may be carry-over from other donors' samples. The DNA sequence reads TGTGCCAGCAGCCTCAGACAGGGGGCTATCACTGAAGCTTTCTTT. This yields the protein CASSLRQGAITEAFF.